This TCR beta chain appears in the sequencing data of a study of cytomegalovirus exposure and HLA in healthy donors. Study information: T cells numbering around 180 million yielded approximately 120 million unique TCR beta sequences in an earlier analysis.

Study-wide results and limits: Later analysis associated a missense DCLRE1C variant with TCR beta V- and J-gene trimming.

Germline CDR1 and CDR2: MNHEY and SMNVEV (reference sequence). The CDR3 runs 12 residues. The PCR ran on 60 Vbeta and 13 Jbeta primers. TCRdb's table, derived via immunoSEQ multiplex PCR, lists solely in-frame clones and lacks some. This table lists 200,000 to 250,000 clones. On this clone itself: Its antigen is not known. A junction boundary mismatches the germline segment, possibly from a read error.

The sequenced sample was PBMCs. The rearrangement uses TRBV27 and TRBJ2-1; D gene uncertain. The receptor was isolated from a woman in her thirties in good health and CMV-seropositive. CDR3 amino acids: CATSVANNEQFF. DNA for the CDR3: TGTGCCACCAGTGTCGCTAACAATGAGCAGTTCTTC.